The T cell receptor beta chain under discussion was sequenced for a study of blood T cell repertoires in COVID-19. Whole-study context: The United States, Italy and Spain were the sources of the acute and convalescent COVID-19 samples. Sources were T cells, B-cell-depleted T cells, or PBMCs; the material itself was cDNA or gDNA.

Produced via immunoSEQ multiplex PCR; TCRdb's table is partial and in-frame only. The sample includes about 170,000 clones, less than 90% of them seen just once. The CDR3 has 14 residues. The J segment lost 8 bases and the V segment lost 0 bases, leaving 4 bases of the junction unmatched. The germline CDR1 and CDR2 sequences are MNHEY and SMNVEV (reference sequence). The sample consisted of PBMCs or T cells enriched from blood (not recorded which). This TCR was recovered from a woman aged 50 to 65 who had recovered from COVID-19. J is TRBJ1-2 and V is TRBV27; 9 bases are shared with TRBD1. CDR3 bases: TGTGCCAGCAGTTTATCCGGGACAGGGTTAGGCTACACCTTC. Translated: CASSLSGTGLGYTF.